This TCR beta chain stems from a study of a mutant IDH1 vaccine in newly diagnosed glioma. This clone has only a few counts. Its antigen is unknown. Measured with immunoSEQ multiplex PCR; TCRdb has only the in-frame clones, and not every one. The sample has about 29,000 clones; roughly four fifths are singletons. Germline assignment: CDR1 SGHTA and CDR2 FQGNSA. The CDR3 covers 13 residues. Trimming stripped 4 bases from V and 8 bases from J, with 11 bases between. Indicated time point: week 35, safety follow-up. Every vaccination contained 300 ug of the mutant IDH1 20-mer peptide and was paired with topical imiquimod.

The source is a man in his fifties or sixties with glioma. Source: PBMCs, taken from a glioma patient whose treatment included an IDH1 peptide vaccine. The J gene is TRBJ1-4, the V gene TRBV7-2; D remains ambiguous. CDR3 protein: CASSSQQGEKLFF. The CDR3 nucleotides are TGTGCCAGCAGCTCCCAACAAGGGGAAAAACTGTTTTTT.